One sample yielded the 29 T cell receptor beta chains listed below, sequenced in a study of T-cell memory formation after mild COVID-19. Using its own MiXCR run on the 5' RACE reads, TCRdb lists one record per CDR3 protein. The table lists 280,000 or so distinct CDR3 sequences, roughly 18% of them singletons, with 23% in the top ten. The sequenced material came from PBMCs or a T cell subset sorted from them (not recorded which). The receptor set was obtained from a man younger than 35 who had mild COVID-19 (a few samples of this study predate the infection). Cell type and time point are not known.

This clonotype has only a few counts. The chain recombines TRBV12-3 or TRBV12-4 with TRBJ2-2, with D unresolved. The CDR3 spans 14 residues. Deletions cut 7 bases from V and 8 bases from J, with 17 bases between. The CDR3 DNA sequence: TGTGCCAGCACCCTGATGATGGGCGCAGGGGAGCTGTTTTTT. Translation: CASTLMMGAGELFF.

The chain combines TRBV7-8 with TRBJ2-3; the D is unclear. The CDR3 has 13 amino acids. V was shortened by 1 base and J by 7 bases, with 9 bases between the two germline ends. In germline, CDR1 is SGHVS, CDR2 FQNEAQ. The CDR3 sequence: CASSLGASYTQYF. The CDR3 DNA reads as TGTGCCAGCAGCTTAGGAGCCTCTTATACGCAGTATTTT.

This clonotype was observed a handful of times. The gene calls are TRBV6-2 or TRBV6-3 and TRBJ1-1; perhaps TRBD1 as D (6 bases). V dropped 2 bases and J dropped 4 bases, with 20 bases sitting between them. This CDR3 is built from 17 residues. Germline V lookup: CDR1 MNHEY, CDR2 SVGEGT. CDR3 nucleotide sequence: TGTGCCAGCAGTTACAGTCAGGGGCCGGTATCTGGCACTGAAGCTTTCTTT. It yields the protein CASSYSQGPVSGTEAFF.

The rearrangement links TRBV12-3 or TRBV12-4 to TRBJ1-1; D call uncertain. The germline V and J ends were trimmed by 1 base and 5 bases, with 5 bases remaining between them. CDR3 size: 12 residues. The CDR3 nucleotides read TGTGCCAGCAGTTTAGAAGTTACTGAAGCTTTCTTT. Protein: CASSLEVTEAFF.

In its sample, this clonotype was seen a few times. The DNA for the CDR3 is TGTGCCAGCTCAAACGGCGGGGGGCGCGTAGCTTTCTTT. As protein: CASSNGGGRVAFF. J is TRBJ1-1 and V is TRBV9; weak D call: TRBD1 (6 bases). Trimming took 7 bases from V and 10 from J, leaving 20 bases between them. There are 13 residues in the CDR3. Germline-derived CDR1 and CDR2 are SGDLS and YYNGEE. Complete variable domain (other parts from reference TRBV9 and TRBJ1-1): DSGVTQTPKHLITATGQRVTLRCSPRSGDLSVYWYQQSLDQGLQFLIQYYNGEERAKGNILERFSAQQFPDLHSELNLSSLELGDSALYFCASSNGGGRVAFFGQGTRLTVV.

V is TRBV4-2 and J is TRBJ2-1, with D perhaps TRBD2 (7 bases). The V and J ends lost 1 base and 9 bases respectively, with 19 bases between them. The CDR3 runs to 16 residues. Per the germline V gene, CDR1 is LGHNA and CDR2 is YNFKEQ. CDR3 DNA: TGTGCCAGCAGCCAAGTATCCGCGGGGGCAAGGAGTGAGCAGTTCTTC. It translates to CASSQVSAGARSEQFF.

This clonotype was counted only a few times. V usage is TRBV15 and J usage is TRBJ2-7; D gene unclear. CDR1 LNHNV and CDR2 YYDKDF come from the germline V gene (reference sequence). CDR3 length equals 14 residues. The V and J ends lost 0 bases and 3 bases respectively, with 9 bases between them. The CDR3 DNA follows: TGTGCCACCAGCAGAGATGTGGGCAGCTACGAGCAGTACGTC. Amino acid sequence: CATSRDVGSYEQYV.

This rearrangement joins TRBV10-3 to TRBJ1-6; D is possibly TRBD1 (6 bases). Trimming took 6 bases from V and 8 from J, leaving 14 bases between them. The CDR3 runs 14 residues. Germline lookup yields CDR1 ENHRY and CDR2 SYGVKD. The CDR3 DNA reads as TGTGCCATCAGCCAGGCGCCAGGGGATTCACCCCTCCACTTT. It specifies CAISQAPGDSPLHF.

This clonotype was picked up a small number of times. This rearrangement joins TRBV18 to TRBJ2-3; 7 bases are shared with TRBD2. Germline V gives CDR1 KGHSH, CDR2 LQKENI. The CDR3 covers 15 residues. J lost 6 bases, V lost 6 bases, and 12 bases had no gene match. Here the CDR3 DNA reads TGTGCCAGCTCGCGGGACTATGTTACTTCGGATACGCAGTATTTT. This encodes CASSRDYVTSDTQYF.

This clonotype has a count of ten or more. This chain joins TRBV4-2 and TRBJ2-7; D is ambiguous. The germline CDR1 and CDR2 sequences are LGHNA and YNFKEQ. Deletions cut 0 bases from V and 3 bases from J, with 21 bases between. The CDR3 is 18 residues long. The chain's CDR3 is CASSQDSAFSGLDYEQYF. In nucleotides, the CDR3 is TGTGCCAGCAGCCAAGATTCGGCCTTCTCAGGATTGGACTACGAGCAGTACTTC.

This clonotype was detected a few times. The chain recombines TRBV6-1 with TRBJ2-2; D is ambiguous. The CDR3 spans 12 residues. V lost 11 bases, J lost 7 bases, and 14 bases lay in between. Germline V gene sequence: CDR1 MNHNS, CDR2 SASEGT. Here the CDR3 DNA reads TGTGCCCACCTGTCCGATGGCGGGGAGCTGTTTTTT. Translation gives CAHLSDGGELFF.

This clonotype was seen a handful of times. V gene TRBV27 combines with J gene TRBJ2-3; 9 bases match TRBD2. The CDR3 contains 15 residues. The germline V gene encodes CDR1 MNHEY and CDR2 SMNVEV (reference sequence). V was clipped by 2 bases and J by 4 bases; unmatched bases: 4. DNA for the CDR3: TGTGCCAGCAGTTTAGCGGGGGGGCTATCAGATACGCAGTATTTT. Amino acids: CASSLAGGLSDTQYF.

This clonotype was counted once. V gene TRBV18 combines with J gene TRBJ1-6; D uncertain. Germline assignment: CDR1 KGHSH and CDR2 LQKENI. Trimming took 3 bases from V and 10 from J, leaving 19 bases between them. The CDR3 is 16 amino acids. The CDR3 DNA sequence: TGTGCCAGCTCACCCAATGAGGTCATTGGCTCCTCACCCCTCCACTTT. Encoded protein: CASSPNEVIGSSPLHF. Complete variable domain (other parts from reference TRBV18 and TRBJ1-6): NAGVMQNPRHLVRRRGQEARLRCSPMKGHSHVYWYRQLPEEGLKFMVYLQKENIIDESGMPKERFSAEFPKEGPSILRIQQVVRGDSAAYFCASSPNEVIGSSPLHFGNGTRLTVT.

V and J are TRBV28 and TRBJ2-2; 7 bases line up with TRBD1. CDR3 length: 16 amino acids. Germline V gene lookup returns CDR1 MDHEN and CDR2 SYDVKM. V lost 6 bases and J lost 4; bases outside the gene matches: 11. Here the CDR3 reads CASRAPTGSVTGELFF. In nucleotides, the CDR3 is TGTGCCAGCAGGGCCCCGACAGGGAGCGTCACCGGGGAGCTGTTTTTT.

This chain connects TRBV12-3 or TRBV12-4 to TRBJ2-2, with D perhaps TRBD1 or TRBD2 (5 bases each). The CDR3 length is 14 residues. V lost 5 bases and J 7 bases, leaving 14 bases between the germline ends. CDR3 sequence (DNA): TGTGCCAGCAGTGAAACGGGGCCCGGCGGGGAGCTGTTTTTT. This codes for CASSETGPGGELFF.

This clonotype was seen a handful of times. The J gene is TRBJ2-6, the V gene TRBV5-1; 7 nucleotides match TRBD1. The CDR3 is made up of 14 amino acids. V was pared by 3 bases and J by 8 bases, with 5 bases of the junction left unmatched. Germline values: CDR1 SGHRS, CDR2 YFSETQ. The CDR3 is CASSSRDSTNVLTF. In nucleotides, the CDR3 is TGCGCCAGCAGCTCCCGGGACAGCACCAACGTCCTGACTTTC.

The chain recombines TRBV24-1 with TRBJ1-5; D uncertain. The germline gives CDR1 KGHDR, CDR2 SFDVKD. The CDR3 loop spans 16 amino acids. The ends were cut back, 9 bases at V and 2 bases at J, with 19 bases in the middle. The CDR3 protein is CATQTAGKFGNQPQHF. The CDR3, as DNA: TGTGCCACCCAAACGGCGGGGAAGTTTGGCAATCAGCCCCAGCATTTT.

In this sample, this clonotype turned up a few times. The CDR3 reads CASSSTGRGSEKLFF. For the CDR3, the DNA is TGTGCCAGCAGCTCTACGGGCAGGGGAAGCGAAAAACTGTTTTTT. This chain connects TRBV7-9 to TRBJ1-4; TRBD1 might be the D (6 bases). The germline V gene encodes CDR1 SEHNR and CDR2 FQNEAQ (reference sequence). The CDR3 runs 15 residues. V was trimmed by 4 bases and J by 8 bases, leaving 17 bases between them.

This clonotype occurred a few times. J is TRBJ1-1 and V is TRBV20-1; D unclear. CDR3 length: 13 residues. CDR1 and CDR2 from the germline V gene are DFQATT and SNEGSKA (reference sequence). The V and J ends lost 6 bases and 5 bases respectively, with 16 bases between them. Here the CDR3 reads CSASAWAVTEAFF. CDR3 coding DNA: TGCAGTGCCTCTGCGTGGGCGGTGACTGAAGCTTTCTTT.

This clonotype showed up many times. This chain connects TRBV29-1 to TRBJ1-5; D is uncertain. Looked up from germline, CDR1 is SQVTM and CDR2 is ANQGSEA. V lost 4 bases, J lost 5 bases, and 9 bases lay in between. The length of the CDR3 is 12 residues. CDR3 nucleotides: TGCAGCGTTGCGGACTTCCATCAGCCCCAGCATTTT. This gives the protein CSVADFHQPQHF. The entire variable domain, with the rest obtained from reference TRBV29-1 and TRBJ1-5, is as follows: SAVISQKPSRDICQRGTSLTIQCQVDSQVTMMFWYRQQPGQSLTLIATANQGSEATYESGFVIDKFPISRPNLTFSTLTVSNMSPEDSSIYLCSVADFHQPQHFGDGTRLSIL.

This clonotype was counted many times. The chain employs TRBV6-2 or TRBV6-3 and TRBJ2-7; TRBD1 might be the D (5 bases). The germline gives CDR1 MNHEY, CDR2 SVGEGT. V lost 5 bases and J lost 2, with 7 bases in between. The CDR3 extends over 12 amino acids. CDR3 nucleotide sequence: TGTGCCAGCAGTCGACAGACCTACGAGCAGTACTTC. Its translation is CASSRQTYEQYF.

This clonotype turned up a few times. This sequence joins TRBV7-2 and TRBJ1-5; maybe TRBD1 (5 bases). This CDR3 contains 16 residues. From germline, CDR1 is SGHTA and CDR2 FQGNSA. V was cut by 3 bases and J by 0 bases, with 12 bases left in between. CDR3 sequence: CASSFTGLDSNQPQHF. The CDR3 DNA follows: TGTGCCAGCAGCTTCACAGGATTAGATAGCAATCAGCCCCAGCATTTT.

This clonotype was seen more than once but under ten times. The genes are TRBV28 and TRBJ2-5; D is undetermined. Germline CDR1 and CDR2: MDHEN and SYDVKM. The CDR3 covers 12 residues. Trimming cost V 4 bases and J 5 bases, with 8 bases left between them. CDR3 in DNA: TGTGCCAGCAGTTCCGTCGGGGAGACCCAGTACTTC. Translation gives CASSSVGETQYF.

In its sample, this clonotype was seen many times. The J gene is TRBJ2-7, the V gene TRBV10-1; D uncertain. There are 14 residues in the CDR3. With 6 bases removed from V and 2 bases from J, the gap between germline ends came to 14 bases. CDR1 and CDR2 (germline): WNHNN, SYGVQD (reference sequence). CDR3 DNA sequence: TGCGCCAGCAGCCCGAGAGGCCCCCCCTACGAGCAGTACTTC. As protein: CASSPRGPPYEQYF.

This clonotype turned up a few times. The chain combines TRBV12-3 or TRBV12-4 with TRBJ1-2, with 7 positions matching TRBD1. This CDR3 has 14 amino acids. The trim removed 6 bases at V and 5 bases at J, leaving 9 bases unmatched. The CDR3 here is CASSRGVRLYGYTF. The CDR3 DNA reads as TGTGCCAGCAGCAGGGGGGTCCGCCTTTATGGCTACACCTTC.

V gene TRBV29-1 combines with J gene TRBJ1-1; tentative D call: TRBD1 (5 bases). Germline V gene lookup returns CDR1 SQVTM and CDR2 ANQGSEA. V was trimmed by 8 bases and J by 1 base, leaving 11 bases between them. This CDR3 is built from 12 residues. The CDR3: CSSGRGNTEAFF. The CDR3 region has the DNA TGCAGCTCGGGACGGGGGAACACTGAAGCTTTCTTT. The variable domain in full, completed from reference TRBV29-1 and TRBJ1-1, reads SAVISQKPSRDICQRGTSLTIQCQVDSQVTMMFWYRQQPGQSLTLIATANQGSEATYESGFVIDKFPISRPNLTFSTLTVSNMSPEDSSIYLCSSGRGNTEAFFGQGTRLTVV.

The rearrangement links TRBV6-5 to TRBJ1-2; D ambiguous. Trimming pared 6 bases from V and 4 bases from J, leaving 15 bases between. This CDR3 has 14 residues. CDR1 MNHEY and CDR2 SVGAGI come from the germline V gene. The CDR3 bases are TGTGCCAGCAGACGTAATATGGGCGGCTATGGCTACACCTTC. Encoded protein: CASRRNMGGYGYTF.

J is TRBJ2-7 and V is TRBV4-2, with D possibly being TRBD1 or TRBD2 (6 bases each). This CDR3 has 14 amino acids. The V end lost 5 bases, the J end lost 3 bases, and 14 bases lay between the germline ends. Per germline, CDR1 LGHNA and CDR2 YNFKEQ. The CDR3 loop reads CASSVGGRDYEQYF. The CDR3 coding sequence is TGTGCCAGCAGCGTCGGGGGCAGGGACTACGAGCAGTACTTC.

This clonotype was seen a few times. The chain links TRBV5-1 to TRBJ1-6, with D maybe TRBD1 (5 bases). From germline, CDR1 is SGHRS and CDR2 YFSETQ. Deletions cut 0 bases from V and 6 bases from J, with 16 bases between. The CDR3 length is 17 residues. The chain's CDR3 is CASSLAVRGGTNSPLHF. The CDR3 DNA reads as TGCGCCAGCAGCTTGGCCGTCCGGGGGGGAACTAATTCACCCCTCCACTTT. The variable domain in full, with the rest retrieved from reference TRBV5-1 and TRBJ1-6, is KAGVTQTPRYLIKTRGQQVTLSCSPISGHRSVSWYQQTPGQGLQFLFEYFSETQRNKGNFPGRFSGRQFSNSRSEMNVSTLELGDSALYLCASSLAVRGGTNSPLHFGNGTRLTVT.